A single sample is the source of the 5 T cell receptor beta chains below, sequenced in a study of OX40 agonist ivuxolimab in advanced cancers. The repertoire was sequenced with immunoSEQ multiplex PCR; TCRdb's copy has only in-frame clones and lacks some. The sample holds approximately 60,000 clones, around 81% seen once. This sample comprised CD4+ or CD8+ T cells sorted from blood, obtained in a trial of the OX40 agonist ivuxolimab. These receptors all come from an adult with an advanced solid tumor such as melanoma, head and neck, liver or kidney cancer.

This clone showed up just a few times. This rearrangement joins TRBV30 to TRBJ1-6, with D perhaps TRBD1 (5 bases). Germline V gives CDR1 GTSNPN, CDR2 SVGIG (reference sequence). This CDR3 is built from 13 residues. V was trimmed by 4 bases and J by 5 bases, leaving 9 bases between them. This CDR3 reads CAWTGLNNSPLHF. The DNA of the CDR3 is TGTGCCTGGACGGGACTGAATAATTCACCCCTCCACTTT.

This rearrangement joins TRBV27 to TRBJ1-1; TRBD1 aligns across 8 bases. V lost 5 bases, J lost 4 bases, and 6 bases stayed unmatched. In germline, CDR1 is MNHEY, CDR2 SMNVEV (reference sequence). The CDR3 length is 14 residues. CDR3 bases: TGTGCCAGCAGTCTGGGACAGGTTAGCACTGAAGCTTTCTTT. This encodes CASSLGQVSTEAFF.

This chain connects TRBV7-2 to TRBJ2-7; maybe TRBD2 (6 bases). V lost 3 bases and J 0 bases, leaving 12 bases between the germline ends. The CDR3 has 15 amino acids. The germline CDR1 and CDR2 sequences are SGHTA and FQGNSA. This CDR3 is CASSLPGVASYEQYF. The CDR3 DNA reads TGTGCCAGCAGCTTGCCGGGGGTCGCCTCCTACGAGCAGTACTTC.

The V call is TRBV7-9, the J call TRBJ2-6; D uncertain. Germline V CDR1 and CDR2: SEHNR, FQNEAQ (reference sequence). The ends were cut back, 1 base at V and 0 bases at J, with 7 bases in the middle. CDR3 size: 16 residues. The CDR3 loop reads CASSLVMGSGANVLTF. DNA for the CDR3: TGTGCCAGCAGCTTAGTCATGGGCTCTGGGGCCAACGTCCTGACTTTC.

This clone turned up a few times. The DNA is left out, because the CDR3 cannot be placed on it with certainty; the CDR3 is given as TCRdb lists it. The chain has TRBV6-5 and TRBJ2-1; whether TRBD2, the table's D call, matches the DNA was not checked. Germline CDR1 and CDR2: MNHEY and SVGAGI. The CDR3 contains 15 residues when both ends are counted. The CDR3: CASSSSGGNYNEQFF.